These 6 T cell receptor beta chains share one sample of origin, sequenced in a study of blood T cell repertoires in COVID-19. Assay used: immunoSEQ multiplex PCR; TCRdb lists only in-frame clones, some missing. The repertoire includes under 250,000 clones, approximately 88% of them detected once, and more than 25% sits in the top ten. Material: peripheral blood. The receptors here all came from a man between 40 and 49 years old with acute or convalescent COVID-19.

The J gene is TRBJ2-6, the V gene TRBV20-1; 9 positions agree with TRBD2. This CDR3 spans 18 amino acids. V trimming: 3 bases; J trimming: 0 bases; junction bases outside the gene matches: 9. Per germline, CDR1 DFQATT and CDR2 SNEGSKA (reference sequence). The CDR3 region is CSASVSSGVYSGANVLTF. The CDR3 nucleotides are TGCAGTGCTAGTGTTTCTAGCGGGGTATACTCTGGGGCCAACGTCCTGACTTTC.

The V gene is TRBV6-2 or TRBV6-3, the J gene TRBJ2-1, with a possible D match to TRBD1 (6 bases). The CDR3 consists of 13 residues. V gave up 4 bases and J gave up 7 bases, with 11 bases separating them. Germline CDR1 and CDR2: MNHEY and SVGEGT. The CDR3 is CASSFTGWNEQFF. The CDR3 bases are TGTGCCAGCAGTTTTACAGGGTGGAATGAGCAGTTCTTC.

J is TRBJ2-5 and V is TRBV9; D remains unclear. The CDR3 loop spans 11 amino acids. The V gene's germline CDR1 is SGDLS and CDR2 YYNGEE. V was cut by 3 bases and J by 2 bases, with 2 bases left in between. CDR3 sequence (DNA): TGTGCCAGCAGCGCACAAGAGACCCAGTACTTC. Protein: CASSAQETQYF.

V gene TRBV4-3 combines with J gene TRBJ1-1; 10 bases match TRBD1. V shed 3 bases, J shed 9 bases, and the junction held 7 bases outside the gene matches. The CDR3 consists of 14 residues. Germline-derived CDR1 and CDR2 are LGHNA and YSLEER. The CDR3 coding sequence is TGCGCCAGCAGCCATCCGGGACAGGGGAGGAAAGCTTTCTTT. Its translation: CASSHPGQGRKAFF.

The rearrangement uses TRBV23-1 and TRBJ1-2, with D unresolved. TRBV23-1 is known as an ORF, though its function is uncertain. The CDR3 length is 15 residues. The V gene lost 7 bases and the J gene lost 1 base, with 16 bases spanning the gap. The CDR3 DNA reads TGCGCCAGCACTAGAACACCAAAGGATAACTATGGCTACACCTTC. Amino acids: CASTRTPKDNYGYTF.

This chain links TRBV19 with TRBJ2-3; D is unclear. This CDR3 has 14 residues. CDR1 and CDR2 (germline): LNHDA, SQIVND (reference sequence). Trimming removed 3 bases at V and 2 bases at J, with 9 bases between. CDR3 sequence reads: CASSIGQVTDTQYF. CDR3 DNA sequence: TGTGCCAGTAGTATTGGTCAGGTCACAGATACGCAGTATTTT.